This T cell receptor beta chain was identified in a study of T cell responses to AZD1222 COVID-19 vaccine. Timing groups of about 4 and about 12 weeks for second doses were pooled. Study findings and constraints: Females made up more of the donors, who were largely white British, and clonal diversity may have come out too low. Across spike, vaccine-associated CD4 TCRs were found, dominant at 160-218 and 743-854.

Profiled with immunoSEQ multiplex PCR; TCRdb holds only in-frame clones, not every one. The sample has 140,000 to 150,000 clones, about nine tenths seen once. V lost 1 base, J lost 3 bases, and 16 bases lay in between. CDR3 length equals 17 residues. CDR1 and CDR2 (germline): LNHDA, SQIVND (reference sequence). With regard to this clone: Its matching antigen is unknown.

The sequences come from peripheral blood, collected 28 days after the second AZD1222 dose. The chain is built from TRBV19 and TRBJ1-5; tentatively, D is TRBD1 (5 bases). The receptor's source is an adult who received the AZD1222 COVID-19 vaccine. The CDR3 bases are TGTGCCAGTAGTATAGCCGTTGCAGGGAGGAACAATCAGCCCCAGCATTTT. Residues: CASSIAVAGRNNQPQHF.